This passage covers 11 T cell receptor beta chains from one sample sequenced in a study of HIV-infected patients and healthy controls. TCRdb reprocessed the 5' RACE reads with MiXCR, giving one entry per CDR3 protein. The sample holds about 64,000 distinct CDR3 sequences, about 19% seen once. The sequenced sample was CD4+ T cells from blood. Receptors originate from a human donor in good health.

This clonotype came up a few times. The CDR3 region has the DNA TGCAGTGCAAGAACGGGTTCAGATCAGCCCCAGCATTTT. Amino acid sequence: CSARTGSDQPQHF. The chain joins TRBV20-1 to TRBJ1-5; D not resolved. Germline V gene sequence: CDR1 DFQATT, CDR2 SNEGSKA (reference sequence). V lost 6 bases and J 5 bases, leaving 14 bases between the germline ends. The CDR3 runs to 13 residues.

J is TRBJ1-1 and V is TRBV20-1; weak D call: TRBD1 (6 bases). Germline loops: CDR1 DFQATT, CDR2 SNEGSKA (reference sequence). The CDR3 is made up of 13 amino acids. Between the trimmed V and J ends, which lost 0 bases and 11 bases, there was a span of 16 bases. This CDR3 is CSARDVGNRAAFF. For the CDR3, the DNA is TGCAGTGCTAGAGATGTAGGAAACAGGGCGGCTTTCTTT.

This clonotype was seen at least ten times. This sequence joins TRBV3-1 and TRBJ2-7; D is unresolved. The germline CDR1 and CDR2 sequences are LGHDT and YNNKEL (reference sequence). The V gene lost 2 bases and the J gene lost 6 bases, with 5 bases spanning the gap. There are 11 residues in the CDR3. The CDR3 DNA reads TGTGCCAGCAGCCAATATCGCGAGCAGTACTTC. Translated, it gives CASSQYREQYF.

The chain combines TRBV5-1 with TRBJ2-7; TRBD1 is a possible D gene (5 bases). The CDR3 is 12 residues long. CDR1 and CDR2 from the germline V gene are SGHRS and YFSETQ. V lost 1 base and J lost 5, with 7 bases in between. CDR3 in amino acids: CASSLRGHEQYF. The CDR3 coding sequence is TGCGCCAGCAGCTTGAGGGGCCACGAGCAGTACTTC.

J is TRBJ1-2 and V is TRBV6-1; unclear D gene. V shed 2 bases and J shed 2 bases, with 6 bases lying between them. Per the germline V gene, CDR1 is MNHNS and CDR2 is SASEGT. The CDR3 runs to 13 residues. The CDR3 region has the DNA TGTGCCAGCAGTGAAAACAAAAACTATGGCTACACCTTC. Translated: CASSENKNYGYTF.

The V gene is TRBV20-1, the J gene TRBJ1-5, with TRBD1 as a possible D gene (5 bases). This CDR3 spans 14 amino acids. Per germline, CDR1 DFQATT and CDR2 SNEGSKA (reference sequence). The V gene lost 2 bases and the J gene lost 4 bases, with 12 bases spanning the gap. CDR3 DNA sequence: TGCAGTGCTAGAAACCGACAGACAAATCAGCCCCAGCATTTT. This encodes CSARNRQTNQPQHF.

The table lists this clonotype with many counts. The chain has TRBV5-1 and TRBJ1-1; no definite D call. The CDR3 has 15 amino acids. CDR1 SGHRS and CDR2 YFSETQ come from the germline V gene. The V and J ends lost 0 bases and 4 bases respectively, with 13 bases between them. The CDR3 nucleotides read TGCGCCAGCAGCTTGGAAGGAGGTCAGCTCACTGAAGCTTTCTTT. Amino acid sequence: CASSLEGGQLTEAFF.

V is TRBV6-1 and J is TRBJ1-6, with 9 bases fitting TRBD1. This CDR3 spans 14 amino acids. CDR1 is MNHNS, CDR2 SASEGT, per germline. V lost 6 bases to trimming and J lost 8 bases; unmatched junction nucleotides: 5. The CDR3 here is CASRGQGQDSPLHF. CDR3 nucleotides: TGTGCCAGCAGGGGACAGGGACAGGATTCACCCCTCCACTTT.

The chain is built from TRBV24-1 and TRBJ2-1, with 16 nucleotides matching TRBD2. Germline assignment: CDR1 KGHDR and CDR2 SFDVKD. V lost 6 bases and J lost 10; bases outside the gene matches: 2. CDR3 length equals 14 residues. The CDR3 is CATSPGLAGGEQFF. In DNA form, the CDR3 reads TGTGCCACCAGTCCGGGACTAGCGGGAGGGGAGCAGTTCTTC.

The rearrangement uses TRBV29-1 and TRBJ1-1; tentatively, D is TRBD1 (5 bases). Germline CDR1 reads SQVTM; CDR2 reads ANQGSEA. V gave up 6 bases and J gave up 0 bases, with 11 bases separating them. This CDR3 has 13 residues. CDR3 amino acids: CSVGGRMNTEAFF. The CDR3 DNA reads as TGCAGCGTGGGGGGACGGATGAACACTGAAGCTTTCTTT. Based on the CDR3 plus reference TRBV29-1 and TRBJ1-1, the full variable domain is SAVISQKPSRDICQRGTSLTIQCQVDSQVTMMFWYRQQPGQSLTLIATANQGSEATYESGFVIDKFPISRPNLTFSTLTVSNMSPEDSSIYLCSVGGRMNTEAFFGQGTRLTVV.

In its sample, this clonotype was seen a few times. The V and J genes are TRBV7-2 and TRBJ1-2, with D perhaps TRBD1 (6 bases). Germline V gives CDR1 SGHTA, CDR2 FQGNSA. The CDR3 length is 12 residues. Trimming took off 3 bases at V and 9 bases at J, with 11 bases between the two ends. CDR3 nucleotides: TGTGCCAGCAGCTTGGCCCAGGGGAGCTACACCTTC. As protein: CASSLAQGSYTF. The whole variable domain, remainder taken from reference TRBV7-2 and TRBJ1-2, is GAGVSQSPSNKVTEKGKDVELRCDPISGHTALYWYRQSLGQGLEFLIYFQGNSAPDKSGLPSDRFSAERTGGSVSTLTIQRTQQEDSAVYLCASSLAQGSYTFGSGTRLTVV.